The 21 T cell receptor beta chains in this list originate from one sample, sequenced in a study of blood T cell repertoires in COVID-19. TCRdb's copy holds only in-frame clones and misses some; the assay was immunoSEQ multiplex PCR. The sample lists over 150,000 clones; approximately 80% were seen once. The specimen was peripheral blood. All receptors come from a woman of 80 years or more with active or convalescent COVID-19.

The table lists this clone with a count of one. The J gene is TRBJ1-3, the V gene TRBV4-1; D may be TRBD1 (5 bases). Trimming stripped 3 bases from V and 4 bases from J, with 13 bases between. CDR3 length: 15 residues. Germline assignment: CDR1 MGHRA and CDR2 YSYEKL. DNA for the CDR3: TGCGCCAGCAGCCAGCCCCAGGGCTCCGGAAACACCATATATTTT. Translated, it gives CASSQPQGSGNTIYF.

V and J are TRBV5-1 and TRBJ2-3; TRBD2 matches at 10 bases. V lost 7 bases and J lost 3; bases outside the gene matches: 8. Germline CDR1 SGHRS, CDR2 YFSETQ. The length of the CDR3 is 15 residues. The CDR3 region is CASGLSGRGTDTQYF. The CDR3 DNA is TGCGCCAGCGGCCTCAGCGGGAGGGGTACAGATACGCAGTATTTT.

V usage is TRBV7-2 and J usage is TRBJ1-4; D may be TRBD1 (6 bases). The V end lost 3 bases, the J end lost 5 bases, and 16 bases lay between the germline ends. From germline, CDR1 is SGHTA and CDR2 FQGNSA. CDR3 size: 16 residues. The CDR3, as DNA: TGTGCCAGCAGCTTTTATGCTGACAGGATAAATGAAAAACTGTTTTTT. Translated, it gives CASSFYADRINEKLFF.

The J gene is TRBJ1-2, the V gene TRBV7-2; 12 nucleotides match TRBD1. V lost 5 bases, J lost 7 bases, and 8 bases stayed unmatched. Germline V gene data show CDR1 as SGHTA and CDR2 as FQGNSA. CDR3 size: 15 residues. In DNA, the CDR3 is TGTGCCAGCAGCGCTGAGGGGACAGGGGGCTCTGGCTACACCTTC. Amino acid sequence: CASSAEGTGGSGYTF.

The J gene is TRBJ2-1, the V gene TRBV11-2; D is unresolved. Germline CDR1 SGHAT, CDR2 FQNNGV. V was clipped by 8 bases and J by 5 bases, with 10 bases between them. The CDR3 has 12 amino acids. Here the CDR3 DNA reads TGTGCCAGCGCCCGTGGCCACAATGAGCAGTTCTTC. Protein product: CASARGHNEQFF.

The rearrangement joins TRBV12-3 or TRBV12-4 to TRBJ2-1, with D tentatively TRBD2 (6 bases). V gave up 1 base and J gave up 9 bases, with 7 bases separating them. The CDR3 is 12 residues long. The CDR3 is CASSLVGGEQFF. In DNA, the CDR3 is TGTGCCAGCAGTTTAGTGGGAGGTGAGCAGTTCTTC.

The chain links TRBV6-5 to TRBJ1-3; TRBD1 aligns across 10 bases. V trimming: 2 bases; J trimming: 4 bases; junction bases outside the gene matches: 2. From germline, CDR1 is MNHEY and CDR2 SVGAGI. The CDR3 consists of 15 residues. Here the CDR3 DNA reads TGTGCCAGCAGTTACGACAGGGGGCCCGGAAACACCATATATTTT. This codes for CASSYDRGPGNTIYF.

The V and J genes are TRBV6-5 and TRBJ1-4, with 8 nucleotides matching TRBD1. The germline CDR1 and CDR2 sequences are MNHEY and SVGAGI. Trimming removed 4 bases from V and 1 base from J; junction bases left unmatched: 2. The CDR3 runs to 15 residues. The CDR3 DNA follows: TGTGCCAGCAGTTCCGGGACAGGAACTAATGAAAAACTGTTTTTT. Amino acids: CASSSGTGTNEKLFF.

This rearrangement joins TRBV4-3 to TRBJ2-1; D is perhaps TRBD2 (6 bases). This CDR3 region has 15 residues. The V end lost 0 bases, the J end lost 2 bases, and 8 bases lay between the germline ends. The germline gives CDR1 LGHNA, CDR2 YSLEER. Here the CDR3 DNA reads TGCGCCAGCAGCCAAGAGCGGGGACCCTACAATGAGCAGTTCTTC. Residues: CASSQERGPYNEQFF.

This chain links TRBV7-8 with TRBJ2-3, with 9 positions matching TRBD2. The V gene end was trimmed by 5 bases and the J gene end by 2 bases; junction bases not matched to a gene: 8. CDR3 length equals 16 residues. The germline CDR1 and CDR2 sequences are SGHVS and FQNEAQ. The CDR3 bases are TGTGCCAGCAGCCTTGGCCTAGCGGGGCCCACAGATACGCAGTATTTT. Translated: CASSLGLAGPTDTQYF. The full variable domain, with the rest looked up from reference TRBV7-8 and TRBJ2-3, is GAGVSQSPRYKVAKRGQDVALRCDPISGHVSLFWYQQALGQGPEFLTYFQNEAQLDKSGLPSDRFFAERPEGSVSTLKIQRTQQEDSAVYLCASSLGLAGPTDTQYFGPGTRLTVL.

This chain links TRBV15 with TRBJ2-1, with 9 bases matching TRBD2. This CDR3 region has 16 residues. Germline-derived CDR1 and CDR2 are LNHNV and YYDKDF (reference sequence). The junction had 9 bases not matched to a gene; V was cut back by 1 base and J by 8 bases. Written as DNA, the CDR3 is TGTGCCACCAGCAGAGCCGGCGGGGGGGCCAAGGATGAGCAGTTCTTC. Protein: CATSRAGGGAKDEQFF.

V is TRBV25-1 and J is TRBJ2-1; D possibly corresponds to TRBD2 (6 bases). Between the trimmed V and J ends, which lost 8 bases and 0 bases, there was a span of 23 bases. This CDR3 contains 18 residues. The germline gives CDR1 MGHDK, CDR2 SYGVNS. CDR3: CASSPTLSGLSSYNEQFF. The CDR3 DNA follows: TGTGCCAGCTCCCCAACCCTATCAGGACTAAGCTCCTACAATGAGCAGTTCTTC.

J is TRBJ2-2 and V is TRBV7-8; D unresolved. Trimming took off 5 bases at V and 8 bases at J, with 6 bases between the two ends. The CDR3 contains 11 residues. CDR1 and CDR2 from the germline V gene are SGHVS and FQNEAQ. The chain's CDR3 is CASSLMGELFF. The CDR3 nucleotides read TGTGCCAGCAGCCTCATGGGGGAGCTGTTTTTT. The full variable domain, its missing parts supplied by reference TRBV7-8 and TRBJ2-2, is GAGVSQSPRYKVAKRGQDVALRCDPISGHVSLFWYQQALGQGPEFLTYFQNEAQLDKSGLPSDRFFAERPEGSVSTLKIQRTQQEDSAVYLCASSLMGELFFGEGSRLTVL.

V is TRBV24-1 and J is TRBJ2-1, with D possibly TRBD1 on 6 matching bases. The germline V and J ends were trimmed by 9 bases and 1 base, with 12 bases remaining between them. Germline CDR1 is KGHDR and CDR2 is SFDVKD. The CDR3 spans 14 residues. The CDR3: CATPGQSSYNEQFF. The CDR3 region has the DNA TGTGCCACCCCTGGACAGTCTTCCTACAATGAGCAGTTCTTC.

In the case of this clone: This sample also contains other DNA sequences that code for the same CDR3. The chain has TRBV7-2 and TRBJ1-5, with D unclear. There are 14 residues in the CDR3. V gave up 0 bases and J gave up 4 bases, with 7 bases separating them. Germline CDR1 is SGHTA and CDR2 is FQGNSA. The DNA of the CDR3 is TGTGCCAGCAGCTTAGCTACGGGTAATCAGCCCCAGCATTTT. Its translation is CASSLATGNQPQHF.

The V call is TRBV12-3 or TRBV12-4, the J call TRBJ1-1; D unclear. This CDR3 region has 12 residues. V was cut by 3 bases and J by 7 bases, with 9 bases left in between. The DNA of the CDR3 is TGTGCCAGCAGTTTTAGCCGCGGTGAAGCTTTCTTT. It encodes CASSFSRGEAFF.

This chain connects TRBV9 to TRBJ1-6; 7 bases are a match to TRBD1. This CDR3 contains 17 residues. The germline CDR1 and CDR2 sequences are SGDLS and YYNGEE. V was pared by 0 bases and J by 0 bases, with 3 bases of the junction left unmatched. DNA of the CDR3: TGTGCCAGCAGCGTAGCAGGGGGATCCTCCTATAATTCACCCCTCCACTTT. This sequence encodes CASSVAGGSSYNSPLHF.

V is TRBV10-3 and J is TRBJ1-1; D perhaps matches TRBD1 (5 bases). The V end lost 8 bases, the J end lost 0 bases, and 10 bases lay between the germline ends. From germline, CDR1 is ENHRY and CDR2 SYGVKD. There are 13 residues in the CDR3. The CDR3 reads CAILGHLNTEAFF. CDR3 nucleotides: TGTGCCATCCTCGGACACCTGAACACTGAAGCTTTCTTT.

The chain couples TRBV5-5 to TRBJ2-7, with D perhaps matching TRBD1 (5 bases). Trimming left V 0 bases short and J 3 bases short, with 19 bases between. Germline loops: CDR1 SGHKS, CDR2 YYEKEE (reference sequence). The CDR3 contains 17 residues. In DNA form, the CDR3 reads TGTGCCAGCAGCTTGGCCTTAGGTGACAGTCCCCTCTACGAGCAGTACTTC. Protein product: CASSLALGDSPLYEQYF.

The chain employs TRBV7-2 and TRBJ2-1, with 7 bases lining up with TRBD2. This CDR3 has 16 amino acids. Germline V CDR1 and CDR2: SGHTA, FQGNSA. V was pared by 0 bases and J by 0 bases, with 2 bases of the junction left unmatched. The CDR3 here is CASSLASGNSYNEQFF. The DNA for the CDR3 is TGTGCCAGCAGCTTAGCGAGCGGGAACTCCTACAATGAGCAGTTCTTC.

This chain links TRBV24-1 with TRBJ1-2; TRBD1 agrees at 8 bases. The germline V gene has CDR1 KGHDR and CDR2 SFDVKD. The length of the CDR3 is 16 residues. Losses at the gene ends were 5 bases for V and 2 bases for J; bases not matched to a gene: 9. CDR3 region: CATSGGTGIWNYGYTF. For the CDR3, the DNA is TGTGCCACCAGTGGGGGGACAGGAATTTGGAACTATGGCTACACCTTC.